The next 27 T cell receptor beta chains were all read from a single sample in a study of T-cell memory formation after mild COVID-19. TCRdb re-called the 5' RACE reads with MiXCR, one entry per CDR3 protein. Counted here are some 88,000 distinct CDR3 sequences, around a quarter occurring once; the ten biggest clones make up under 45%. Sequencing was performed on PBMCs or a T cell subset sorted from them (not recorded which). The receptors originated from a man younger than 30 who had mild COVID-19 (a few samples of this study predate the infection). Cell type and time point are not known.

The chain's CDR3 is CASSSGTGGPIAKNIQYF. CDR3 coding DNA: TGTGCCAGCAGTTCCGGGACAGGCGGGCCCATAGCCAAAAACATTCAGTACTTC. The chain has TRBV28 and TRBJ2-4; the match to TRBD1 covers 8 bases. V was pared by 4 bases and J by 0 bases, with 11 bases of the junction left unmatched. This CDR3 has 18 residues. The germline CDR1 and CDR2 sequences are MDHEN and SYDVKM. The whole variable domain, remainder taken from reference TRBV28 and TRBJ2-4, is DVKVTQSSRYLVKRTGEKVFLECVQDMDHENMFWYRQDPGLGLRLIYFSYDVKMKEKGDIPEGYSVSREKKERFSLILESASTNQTSMYLCASSSGTGGPIAKNIQYFGAGTRLSVL.

The genes are TRBV10-3 and TRBJ2-3; 10 bases map to TRBD2. Unmatched junction bases numbered 8, after V lost 0 bases and J lost 5 bases. The CDR3 extends over 17 amino acids. Germline V gives CDR1 ENHRY, CDR2 SYGVKD. Here the CDR3 reads CAISESSGGAVRDTQYF. CDR3 DNA sequence: TGTGCCATCAGTGAGTCAAGCGGGGGGGCTGTTCGAGATACGCAGTATTTT.

This clonotype has only a few counts. The J gene is TRBJ1-6, the V gene TRBV6-8, with 7 nucleotides matching TRBD1. The CDR3 length is 14 residues. CDR1 is MNHGY and CDR2 is SAAAGT in the germline V gene. V trimming: 7 bases; J trimming: 5 bases; junction bases outside the gene matches: 5. Written as DNA, the CDR3 is TGTGCCAGCAACTTAGGACAGGATAATTCACCCCTCCACTTT. Its translation is CASNLGQDNSPLHF.

The rearrangement joins TRBV5-1 to TRBJ1-2, with 9 bases that match TRBD1. Germline V gives CDR1 SGHRS, CDR2 YFSETQ. The CDR3 consists of 14 residues. V lost 3 bases and J lost 5; bases outside the gene matches: 5. This CDR3 is CASSSGTGRYGYTF. The CDR3 DNA reads as TGCGCCAGCAGCTCCGGGACAGGGCGGTATGGCTACACCTTC.

About this clonotype itself: At one boundary the junction diverges from the germline segment, which might be a read error. The V call is TRBV7-2, the J call TRBJ2-1, with TRBD2 identical over 9 bases. The CDR3 runs to 16 residues. The germline gives CDR1 SGHTA, CDR2 FQGNSA. This chain's CDR3 is CASSGISSGVYNEHFF. The CDR3 nucleotides read TGTGCCAGCAGCGGAATCTCTAGCGGGGTCTACAATGAGCATTTCTTC. The whole variable domain, remainder taken from reference TRBV7-2 and TRBJ2-1, is GAGVSQSPSNKVTEKGKDVELRCDPISGHTALYWYRQSLGQGLEFLIYFQGNSAPDKSGLPSDRFSAERTGGSVSTLTIQRTQQEDSAVYLCASSGISSGVYNEHFFGPGTRLTVL.

J is TRBJ1-2 and V is TRBV5-1, with D hard to call. The germline CDR1 and CDR2 sequences are SGHRS and YFSETQ. V lost 0 bases, J lost 4 bases, and 16 bases lay in between. The CDR3 is 16 residues long. The CDR3, as DNA: TGCGCCAGCAGCTTGGGTTCCGGGCCCGGCGCCTATGGCTACACCTTC. Protein product: CASSLGSGPGAYGYTF.

This chain joins TRBV3-1 and TRBJ2-7, with D perhaps matching TRBD2 (5 bases). V was clipped by 4 bases and J by 5 bases, with 18 bases between them. This CDR3 is 15 amino acids long. CDR1 and CDR2 (germline): LGHDT, YNNKEL (reference sequence). CDR3 sequence: CASSRLGQLRDEQYF. The DNA for the CDR3 is TGTGCCAGCAGCCGGCTGGGTCAGCTGAGGGACGAGCAGTACTTC.

The rearrangement uses TRBV7-9 and TRBJ2-7, with 7 nucleotides matching TRBD1. This CDR3 spans 12 amino acids. Germline loops: CDR1 SEHNR, CDR2 FQNEAQ (reference sequence). Trimming at V came to 10 bases and at J to 6 bases, leaving 9 bases not matched to a gene. CDR3 protein: CATGTATREQYF. The CDR3 region has the DNA TGTGCCACCGGGACAGCTACCCGCGAGCAGTACTTC.

This clonotype was detected only a few times. The chain is built from TRBV6-5 and TRBJ2-7; the D gene is possibly TRBD1 (5 bases). CDR1 is MNHEY, CDR2 SVGAGI, per germline. This CDR3 comprises 15 residues. With 0 bases removed from V and 6 bases from J, the gap between germline ends came to 15 bases. The CDR3 DNA is TGTGCCAGCAGTTACTCTGATGCACCAACAGGCGAGCAGTACTTC. Its translation: CASSYSDAPTGEQYF.

The sample holds a few counts of this clonotype. This chain links TRBV12-3 or TRBV12-4 with TRBJ2-5, with 10 bases that match TRBD1. The CDR3 loop spans 16 amino acids. Trimming cost V 6 bases and J 5 bases; bases outside gene matches: 12. CDR3: CASSQRGTGVRETQYF. The CDR3 DNA is TGTGCCAGCAGCCAAAGAGGGACAGGGGTTCGGGAGACCCAGTACTTC.

The table lists this clonotype with a few counts. The rearrangement joins TRBV7-9 to TRBJ2-5; 11 bases agree with TRBD2. Germline V gene lookup returns CDR1 SEHNR and CDR2 FQNEAQ (reference sequence). This CDR3 has 15 amino acids. V shed 7 bases and J 4 bases; nucleotides not matched to a gene: 8. DNA for the CDR3: TGTGCCAGCAACGATCTAGCGGGGGGCCGAGAGACCCAGTACTTC. Amino acids: CASNDLAGGRETQYF.

This clonotype was observed a few times. V gene TRBV7-9 combines with J gene TRBJ2-7; D is unresolved. The ends were cut back, 5 bases at V and 0 bases at J, with 8 bases in the middle. This CDR3 spans 13 amino acids. Germline lookup yields CDR1 SEHNR and CDR2 FQNEAQ (reference sequence). CDR3 nucleotide sequence: TGTGCCAGCAGCCCAGGAACCTCCTACGAGCAGTACGTC. Protein: CASSPGTSYEQYV.

This clonotype was picked up a small number of times. The chain employs TRBV4-2 and TRBJ2-5, with 8 bases identical to TRBD1. This CDR3 is 16 amino acids long. Looked up from germline, CDR1 is LGHNA and CDR2 is YNFKEQ. With V trimmed by 3 bases and J by 5 bases, 11 bases remained unmatched. The DNA of the CDR3 is TGTGCCAGCAGCCACGGGGCCCAGGGGGCCTGGGAGACCCAGTACTTC. It specifies CASSHGAQGAWETQYF.

This clonotype was found many times. V usage is TRBV4-1 and J usage is TRBJ2-4, with 8 bases fitting TRBD1. This CDR3 spans 15 amino acids. Trimming removed 3 bases from V and 11 bases from J; junction bases left unmatched: 12. Germline V CDR1 and CDR2: MGHRA, YSYEKL. The CDR3 loop reads CASSHPDSTGDVQYF. The CDR3 DNA follows: TGCGCCAGCAGCCACCCCGACTCGACAGGGGACGTTCAGTACTTC.

This clonotype was recorded a few times. The chain carries TRBV12-5 and TRBJ1-1; D gene ambiguous. Deletions cut 4 bases from V and 4 bases from J, with 7 bases between. There are 12 residues in the CDR3. CDR1 LGHNT and CDR2 FRNRAP come from the germline V gene. CDR3 loop: CASGSTGTEAFF. DNA for the CDR3: TGTGCTAGTGGTTCGACCGGCACTGAAGCTTTCTTT.

The J gene is TRBJ2-5, the V gene TRBV20-1, with 9 bases aligning to TRBD2. Germline trimming cut 5 bases from V and 5 bases from J; bases unmatched to any gene: 12. CDR1 DFQATT and CDR2 SNEGSKA come from the germline V gene (reference sequence). CDR3 length equals 15 residues. The CDR3 bases are TGCAGTGCTCAGAGACGGCCTAGCGGGGTTGAGACCCAGTACTTC. Translated: CSAQRRPSGVETQYF.

There are a few counts of this clonotype. V usage is TRBV28 and J usage is TRBJ1-5; 10 nucleotides align to TRBD1. Germline V lookup: CDR1 MDHEN, CDR2 SYDVKM. The V and J ends lost 4 bases and 2 bases, in that order; junction bases with no gene match: 2. The CDR3 is 15 residues long. The CDR3 is CASSSGTGGNQPQHF. CDR3 nucleotide sequence: TGTGCCAGCAGTTCCGGGACAGGGGGCAATCAGCCCCAGCATTTT.

This rearrangement joins TRBV28 to TRBJ1-1; D is possibly TRBD1 (5 bases). Trimming shortened V by 1 base and J by 4 bases, and 13 bases separated the two germline ends. CDR3 length: 15 residues. Germline loops: CDR1 MDHEN, CDR2 SYDVKM. For the CDR3, the DNA is TGTGCCAGCAGTTTATTAGACCAGGGAGGCACTGAAGCTTTCTTT. Translation gives CASSLLDQGGTEAFF.

This clonotype has more than one count but fewer than ten. The chain uses TRBV9 and TRBJ1-2; 7 bases align to TRBD1. The CDR3 consists of 14 residues. Germline lookup yields CDR1 SGDLS and CDR2 YYNGEE. V shed 2 bases, J shed 3 bases, and the junction held 4 bases outside the gene matches. CDR3 in amino acids: CASSVRDSYYGYTF. The CDR3 DNA reads as TGTGCCAGCAGCGTTCGGGACAGTTACTATGGCTACACCTTC.

This clonotype has ten or more counts. The J gene is TRBJ1-2, the V gene TRBV13, with D unclear. Trimming pared 5 bases from V and 3 bases from J, leaving 7 bases between. This CDR3 contains 12 residues. Germline CDR1 is PRHDT and CDR2 is FYEKMQ (reference sequence). The CDR3 spells CASSHRDYGYTF. The CDR3 DNA is TGTGCCAGCAGCCATCGGGACTATGGCTACACCTTC.

The CDR3 sequence is CATSRVTTPNTEAFF. The CDR3 coding sequence is TGTGCCACCAGCAGAGTAACTACCCCGAACACTGAAGCTTTCTTT. The V and J genes are TRBV15 and TRBJ1-1; D gene unclear. Trimming pared 1 base from V and 1 base from J, leaving 10 bases between. Germline-derived CDR1 and CDR2 are LNHNV and YYDKDF (reference sequence). CDR3 length: 15 residues.

This chain connects TRBV7-9 to TRBJ1-2, with 8 bases identical to TRBD1. Per germline, CDR1 SEHNR and CDR2 FQNEAQ (reference sequence). The CDR3 runs to 16 residues. V trimming: 5 bases; J trimming: 3 bases; junction bases outside the gene matches: 11. The CDR3 DNA follows: TGTGCCAGCAGCGTTCCGGGACAGGACCTTTACTATGGCTACACCTTC. Translating gives CASSVPGQDLYYGYTF.

This chain links TRBV7-2 with TRBJ2-7, with 9 bases matching TRBD2. CDR1 is SGHTA, CDR2 FQGNSA, per germline. V lost 2 bases to trimming and J lost 3 bases; unmatched junction nucleotides: 2. The CDR3 contains 14 residues. In nucleotides, the CDR3 is TGTGCCAGCAGCTTACGAGCGGGGGGCTACGAGCAGTACTTC. This sequence encodes CASSLRAGGYEQYF. Full variable domain (rest looked up from reference TRBV7-2 and TRBJ2-7): GAGVSQSPSNKVTEKGKDVELRCDPISGHTALYWYRQSLGQGLEFLIYFQGNSAPDKSGLPSDRFSAERTGGSVSTLTIQRTQQEDSAVYLCASSLRAGGYEQYFGPGTRLTVT.

This clonotype has more than one count but fewer than ten. The V and J genes are TRBV29-1 and TRBJ2-5; D remains ambiguous. There are 13 residues in the CDR3. Germline values: CDR1 SQVTM, CDR2 ANQGSEA. V was clipped by 4 bases and J by 2 bases, with 11 bases between them. CDR3 residues: CSVVGMQQETQYF. DNA for the CDR3: TGCAGCGTTGTAGGGATGCAGCAAGAGACCCAGTACTTC.

This clonotype was seen more than once but under ten times. The chain links TRBV18 to TRBJ2-3; 8 bases are shared with TRBD2. J gave up 1 base and V 3 bases, and 0 bases lay outside the gene matches. The CDR3 has 14 amino acids. Germline values: CDR1 KGHSH, CDR2 LQKENI. CDR3 sequence: CASSPGGGTDTQYF. CDR3 nucleotides: TGTGCCAGCTCACCCGGGGGGGGCACAGATACGCAGTATTTT.

This clonotype has more than one count but fewer than ten. The V call is TRBV6-2 or TRBV6-3, the J call TRBJ2-5; 10 bases match TRBD1. This CDR3 contains 15 residues. With 6 bases clipped from V and 4 bases from J, the junction kept 8 bases outside the gene matches. The germline V gene encodes CDR1 MNHEY and CDR2 SVGEGT. The CDR3: CASRLRDRGGETQYF. For the CDR3, the DNA is TGTGCCAGCAGACTCCGGGACAGGGGCGGAGAGACCCAGTACTTC.

This clonotype came up a few times. The genes are TRBV12-3 or TRBV12-4 and TRBJ1-5, with D possibly matching TRBD1 (6 bases). The CDR3 consists of 15 residues. Trimming shortened V by 6 bases and J by 6 bases, and 18 bases separated the two germline ends. The CDR3 region is CASSPSGTIGQPQHF. The CDR3 DNA reads as TGTGCCAGCAGCCCATCGGGGACAATTGGTCAGCCCCAGCATTTT.